This passage covers 19 T cell receptor delta chains from one sample sequenced in a study of gamma-delta T cells after stem cell transplantation. TCRdb applied CATT to the RT-PCR reads for clone calling. The table lists about 15,000 delta-chain clones, 9% to 9.5% of them singletons, with around 60% in the top ten. Sequenced: gamma-delta T cells. The receptors originated from a human donor. It is not recorded whose cells these are; they may come from a transplant donor.

This clone turned up a few times. The CDR3 DNA follows: TGTGCCTGTGACTTGGGGGCGGAGACCCGAAACACCGATAAACTCATCTTT. It codes for CACDLGAETRNTDKLIF. This rearrangement joins TRDV2 to TRDJ1; D is possibly TRDD3 (6 bases). Germline V lookup: CDR1 GEAIGNYY, CDR2 EKD. This CDR3 has 17 amino acids. The V end was cut by 3 bases, the J end by 0 bases, with 19 bases between.

In this sample, this clone turned up a few times. One end of the junction is discordant with germline, which a read error may explain. This chain uses TRDV2 with TRDJ1; 12 nucleotides agree with TRDD3. The CDR3 consists of 19 residues. Germline lookup yields CDR1 GEAIGNYY and CDR2 EKD. CDR3 bases: TGTGCCTGTGACCTACTAAGACTGGGGGATACTGGCTACACCGATAACCTCATCTTT. This sequence encodes CACDLLRLGDTGYTDNLIF.

In its sample, this clone was seen a few times. The protein held in TCRdb is that of a much larger clone and does not match this DNA's translation at residue 14, likely because of a read error; the protein shown is translated from the DNA. This chain connects TRDV2 to TRDJ1; possibly TRDD3 for D (5 bases). The length of the CDR3 is 19 residues. Germline-derived CDR1 and CDR2 are GEAIGNYY and EKD. The V end lost 0 bases, the J end lost 3 bases, and 25 bases lay between the germline ends. CDR3 DNA sequence: TGTGCCTGTGACACCGGTGGAACGGGGAGACCGGGGACCCCCGATAAACTCATCTTT. Protein sequence: CACDTGGTGRPGTPDKLIF.

Details on this clone: TCRdb's listed protein matches a much larger clone and diverges from this DNA's translation at residue 7, likely through a read error; the protein shown comes from the DNA. The V call is TRDV1, the J call TRDJ1; tentatively, D is TRDD2 or TRDD3 (6 bases each). The germline V gene encodes CDR1 TSWWSYY and CDR2 QGS. The V and J ends lost 2 bases and 0 bases respectively, with 22 bases between them. The CDR3 covers 19 residues. This chain's CDR3 is CALGESDLPGGPYTDKLIF. The CDR3 DNA follows: TGTGCTCTTGGGGAATCCGACCTTCCCGGGGGACCGTACACCGATAAACTCATCTTT.

This clone came up once. The chain links TRDV2 to TRDJ1; tentatively, D is TRDD3 (6 bases). In germline, CDR1 is GEAIGNYY, CDR2 EKD. V dropped 0 bases and J dropped 4 bases, with 14 bases sitting between them. The CDR3 consists of 15 residues. CDR3 in amino acids: CACDTGLGLIDKLIF. The CDR3 DNA follows: TGTGCCTGTGACACCGGACTGGGACTCATCGATAAACTCATCTTT.

This clone turned up a few times. TCRdb's protein, taken from a much larger clone, differs from this DNA's translation at residue 14, likely owing to a read error; the protein displayed comes from the DNA. Within the sample, other DNA sequences also encode this same CDR3. This chain connects TRDV1 to TRDJ1; D might be TRDD2 (5 bases). Trimming removed 5 bases from V and 11 bases from J, with 30 bases in between. The CDR3 length is 17 residues. Per the germline V gene, CDR1 is TSWWSYY and CDR2 is QGS. CDR3 loop: CALGKRITFRASDELIF. CDR3 coding DNA: TGTGCTCTTGGGAAACGAATCACATTTCGGGCTTCCGATGAGCTCATCTTT.

To note about this clone: It differs at one base from a far larger clone, so likely a read error. The sample holds other DNA sequences that translate to the same CDR3. The J gene is TRDJ1, the V gene TRDV2; 12 bases map to TRDD3. Germline loops: CDR1 GEAIGNYY, CDR2 EKD. The CDR3 runs 19 residues. CDR3 DNA: TGTGCCTGTGATCGCCTCCTCCTACTGGGGGATACTAAAACCGACAAACTCATCTTT. Protein product: CACDRLLLLGDTKTDKLIF.

This clone is labeled medium-sized (0.01 to 0.1%). The sample carries other DNA sequences with the same CDR3. The chain links TRDV2 to TRDJ1, with 12 bases lining up with TRDD3. Germline V gene data show CDR1 as GEAIGNYY and CDR2 as EKD. This CDR3 region has 18 residues. Losses at the gene ends were 3 bases for V and 3 bases for J; bases not matched to a gene: 13. The CDR3 loop is CACDPVLGDTTDADKLIF. The DNA of the CDR3 is TGTGCCTGTGACCCTGTACTGGGGGATACCACGGACGCCGATAAACTCATCTTT.

This clone was detected ten times or more. V is TRDV2 and J is TRDJ1; 7 nucleotides align to TRDD3. This CDR3 comprises 14 residues. V was pared by 3 bases and J by 11 bases, with 14 bases of the junction left unmatched. Germline V CDR1 and CDR2: GEAIGNYY, EKD. CDR3 in amino acids: CACDRLGDGKWLIF. The DNA for the CDR3 is TGTGCCTGTGACCGATTGGGGGACGGGAAGTGGCTCATCTTT.

This clone was recorded at least ten times. The genes are TRDV1 and TRDJ1; TRDD3 agrees at 7 bases. The V gene end was trimmed by 1 base and the J gene end by 0 bases; junction bases not matched to a gene: 17. Germline V gene data show CDR1 as TSWWSYY and CDR2 as QGS. This CDR3 has 20 amino acids. CDR3: CALGEPSFLGGGLNTDKLIF. DNA for the CDR3: TGTGCTCTTGGGGAACCCTCGTTTTTGGGTGGGGGACTTAACACCGATAAACTCATCTTT.

This clone was counted at least ten times. TCRdb assigns this DNA the protein of a much larger clone, which departs from its translation at residue 7; this likely reflects a read error, and the protein shown comes from translating the DNA. This rearrangement joins TRDV2 to TRDJ1, with 7 bases lining up with TRDD3. The CDR3 covers 17 residues. CDR1 GEAIGNYY and CDR2 EKD come from the germline V gene. V lost 3 bases, J lost 0 bases, and 12 bases stayed unmatched. CDR3 amino acids: CACDALRRGGYTDKLIF. DNA of the CDR3: TGTGCCTGTGACGCCTTACGTAGGGGGGGATACACCGATAAACTCATCTTT.

Comments on this clone: TCRdb's listed protein matches a much larger clone and diverges from this DNA's translation at residues 5 and 8, likely through a read error; the protein shown comes from the DNA. CDR3 sequence: CACDPLGVLGDQDKLIF. CDR3 nucleotide sequence: TGTGCCTGTGACCCTTTGGGCGTACTGGGGGACCAGGATAAACTCATCTTT. The V and J genes are TRDV2 and TRDJ1; the match to TRDD3 covers 9 bases. From germline, CDR1 is GEAIGNYY and CDR2 EKD. V was clipped by 3 bases and J by 5 bases; unmatched bases: 15. The CDR3 covers 17 residues.

Only a few counts were recorded for this clone. TCRdb's protein, taken from a much larger clone, differs from this DNA's translation at residue 7, likely owing to a read error; the protein displayed comes from the DNA. The rearrangement links TRDV2 to TRDJ1, with TRDD2 identical over 7 bases. Germline loops: CDR1 GEAIGNYY, CDR2 EKD. This CDR3 has 15 amino acids. Germline trimming cut 3 bases from V and 0 bases from J; bases unmatched to any gene: 6. The CDR3 is CACDPVPTNTDKLIF. The CDR3 DNA sequence: TGTGCCTGTGACCCGGTTCCTACTAACACCGATAAACTCATCTTT.

The chain recombines TRDV2 with TRDJ1; 7 nucleotides agree with TRDD3. In germline, CDR1 is GEAIGNYY, CDR2 EKD. Losses at the gene ends were 7 bases for V and 6 bases for J; bases not matched to a gene: 13. The CDR3 is 14 residues long. CDR3 sequence: CAWGWLGERYKLIF. The CDR3 coding sequence is TGTGCCTGGGGCTGGTTGGGGGAGCGGTATAAACTCATCTTT.

This clone was observed a handful of times. TCRdb attributes to this sequence the protein of a much larger clone, which differs from the DNA translation at residue 9; a read error is likely, and the protein displayed is translated from the DNA. The CDR3 sequence: CACDMLSGAYAGADKLIF. The CDR3 nucleotides are TGTGCCTGTGACATGCTATCTGGGGCATACGCGGGGGCCGATAAACTCATCTTT. This sequence joins TRDV2 and TRDJ1; D is possibly TRDD3 (6 bases). V was trimmed by 2 bases and J by 3 bases, leaving 24 bases between them. The germline V gene has CDR1 GEAIGNYY and CDR2 EKD. This CDR3 region has 18 residues.

This clone was detected only a few times. The protein that TCRdb holds for this DNA derives from a much larger clone and differs from the translated DNA at residues 7 and 8, which likely indicates a read error; the protein shown here is translated from the DNA. The gene calls are TRDV2 and TRDJ1; D unclear. V lost 0 bases and J 0 bases, leaving 16 bases between the germline ends. The germline CDR1 and CDR2 sequences are GEAIGNYY and EKD. The CDR3 spans 17 residues. This CDR3 is CACDTVRDRKDTDKLIF. In nucleotides, the CDR3 is TGTGCCTGTGACACCGTCCGGGACCGGAAGGACACCGATAAACTCATCTTT.

This clone was detected a few times. A far bigger clonotype differs at one base, so this is likely a read error. The same CDR3 is also encoded by other DNA sequences in this sample. The J gene is TRDJ1, the V gene TRDV2; 7 bases agree with TRDD3. Looked up from germline, CDR1 is GEAIGNYY and CDR2 is EKD. This CDR3 contains 19 residues. Unmatched junction bases numbered 17, after V lost 0 bases and J lost 2 bases. The CDR3 reads CACDTVQGLGAPLTDKLIF. The CDR3 DNA reads as TGTGCCTGTGACACCGTGCAGGGGCTGGGGGCCCCCTTAACCGATAAACTCATCTTT.

This clone was counted at least ten times. Only one base separates this from a far larger clonotype, so it likely reflects a read error. At the DNA level, this CDR3 is encoded by other sequences in the same sample as well. The chain joins TRDV2 to TRDJ1; 13 positions match TRDD3. The CDR3 length is 18 residues. CDR1 is GEAIGNYY, CDR2 EKD, per germline. As DNA, the CDR3 is TGTGCTTGTGACACCCTAAAATTACTGGGGGATACGACCGATAAACTCATCTTT. Protein: CACDTLKLLGDTTDKLIF.

This clone has just a few counts. TCRdb pairs this DNA with a much larger clone's protein that differs at residue 4, likely a read error; the protein shown was translated from the DNA. The rearrangement uses TRDV1 and TRDJ1, with 12 bases lining up with TRDD3. Germline CDR1 TSWWSYY, CDR2 QGS. The CDR3 covers 19 residues. For the CDR3, the DNA is TGTGCTCTTGAGGAACTAGAGCCCCCCGACTGGGGGATACAGGATAAACTCATCTTT. It specifies CALEELEPPDWGIQDKLIF.